One sample yielded the 7 T cell receptor beta chains listed below, sequenced in a study of T cells expressing NK-cell markers. TCRdb re-called the 5' RACE reads; one entry per CDR3 protein, DNA not given. The sample has hundreds of thousands of distinct CDR3 sequences. The sequenced sample consisted of blood T cells: a sorted CD56 or NKG2C T cell subset, CD4+ or CD8+ T cells, or bulk PBMC T cells (not recorded which). The receptor set was obtained from a woman aged 18-70 years in good health.

J is TRBJ1-1 and V is TRBV5-1. The V gene's germline CDR1 is SGHRS and CDR2 YFSETQ. This CDR3 is 15 amino acids long. CDR3 region: CASSSSGIMNTEAFF.

CDR3 protein: CASSLLDRKNIQYF. The V and J genes are TRBV7-8 and TRBJ2-4; TCRdb's D gene call, TRBD1, goes unchecked for lack of DNA. Germline V CDR1 and CDR2: SGHVS, FQNEAQ. The CDR3 consists of 14 residues.

The chain couples TRBV12-3 or TRBV12-4 to TRBJ1-2; lacking DNA, the TRBD1 call made by TCRdb goes unchecked. The CDR3 has 12 residues. CDR3 loop: CASSLTEYGYTF.

V gene TRBV20-1 combines with J gene TRBJ2-1; the TCRdb D gene call, TRBD1, has no DNA to confirm it. The CDR3 runs to 15 residues. Germline V gives CDR1 DFQATT, CDR2 SNEGSKA (reference sequence). CDR3 sequence reads: CSAEAAGTSYNEQFF.

The J gene is TRBJ2-1, the V gene TRBV18; checking the TCRdb D call of TRBD2 is not possible without DNA. This CDR3 is 16 amino acids long. Germline CDR1 reads KGHSH; CDR2 reads LQKENI. The CDR3 reads CASSPPTSRVYNEQFF.

The chain recombines TRBV7-2 with TRBJ2-7; TCRdb gives TRBD2 as the D gene, but with no DNA this cannot be confirmed. Looked up from germline, CDR1 is SGHTA and CDR2 is FQGNSA. This CDR3 is built from 14 residues. The CDR3 protein is CASSTIPSVYEQYF.

CDR3 sequence: CASRQWATEAFF. This chain connects TRBV19 to TRBJ1-1. CDR1 and CDR2 from the germline V gene are LNHDA and SQIVND (reference sequence). The CDR3 contains 12 residues.